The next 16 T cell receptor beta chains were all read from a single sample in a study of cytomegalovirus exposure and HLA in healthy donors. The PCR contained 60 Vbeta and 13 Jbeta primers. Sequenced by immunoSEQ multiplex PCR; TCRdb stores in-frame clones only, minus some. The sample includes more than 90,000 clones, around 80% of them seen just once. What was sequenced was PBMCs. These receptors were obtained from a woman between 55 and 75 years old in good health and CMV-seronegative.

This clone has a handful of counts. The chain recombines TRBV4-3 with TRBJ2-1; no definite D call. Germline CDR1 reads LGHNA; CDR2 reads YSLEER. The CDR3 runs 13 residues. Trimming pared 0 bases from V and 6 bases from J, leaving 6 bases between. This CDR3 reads CASSQDSSNEQFF. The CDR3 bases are TGCGCCAGCAGCCAAGATTCTAGCAATGAGCAGTTCTTC.

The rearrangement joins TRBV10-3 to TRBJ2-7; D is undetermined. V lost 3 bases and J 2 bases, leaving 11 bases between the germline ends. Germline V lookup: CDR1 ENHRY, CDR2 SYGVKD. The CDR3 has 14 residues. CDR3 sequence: CAISDAHLTYEQYF. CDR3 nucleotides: TGTGCCATCAGTGATGCCCACCTAACCTACGAGCAGTACTTC.

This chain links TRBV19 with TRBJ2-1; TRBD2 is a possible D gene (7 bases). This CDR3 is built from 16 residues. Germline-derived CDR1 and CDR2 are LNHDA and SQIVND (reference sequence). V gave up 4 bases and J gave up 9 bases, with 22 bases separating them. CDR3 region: CASSKGVGGSAGEQFF. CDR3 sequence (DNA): TGTGCCAGTAGTAAGGGGGTCGGCGGGAGTGCCGGTGAGCAGTTCTTC. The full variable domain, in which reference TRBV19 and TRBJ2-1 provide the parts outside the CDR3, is DGGITQSPKYLFRKEGQNVTLSCEQNLNHDAMYWYRQDPGQGLRLIYYSQIVNDFQKGDIAEGYSVSREKKESFPLTVTSAQKNPTAFYLCASSKGVGGSAGEQFFGPGTRLTVL.

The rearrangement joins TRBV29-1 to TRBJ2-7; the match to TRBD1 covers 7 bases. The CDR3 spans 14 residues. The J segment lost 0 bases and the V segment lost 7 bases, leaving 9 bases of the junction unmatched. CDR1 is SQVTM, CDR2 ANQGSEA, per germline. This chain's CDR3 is CSARPGTDSYEQYF. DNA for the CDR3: TGCAGCGCAAGACCCGGGACAGACTCCTACGAGCAGTACTTC.

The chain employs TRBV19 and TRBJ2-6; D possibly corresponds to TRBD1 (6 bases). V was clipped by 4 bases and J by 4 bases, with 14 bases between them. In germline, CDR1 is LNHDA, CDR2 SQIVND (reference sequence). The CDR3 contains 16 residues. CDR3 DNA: TGTGCCAGTAGTAGCGGACAGTTCTCAGGGGCCAACGTCCTGACTTTC. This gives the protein CASSSGQFSGANVLTF.

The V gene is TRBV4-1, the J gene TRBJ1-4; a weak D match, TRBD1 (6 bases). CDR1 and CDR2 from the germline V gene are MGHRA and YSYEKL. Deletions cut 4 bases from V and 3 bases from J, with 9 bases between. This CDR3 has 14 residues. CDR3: CASSLGQSNEKLFF. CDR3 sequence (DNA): TGCGCCAGCAGCCTCGGACAGTCTAATGAAAAACTGTTTTTT.

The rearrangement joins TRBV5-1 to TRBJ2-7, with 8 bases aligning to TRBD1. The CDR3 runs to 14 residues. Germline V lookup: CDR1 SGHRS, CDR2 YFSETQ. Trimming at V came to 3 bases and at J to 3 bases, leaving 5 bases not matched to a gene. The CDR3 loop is CASSSMDRVYEQYF. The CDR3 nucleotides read TGCGCCAGCAGCTCGATGGACAGGGTCTACGAGCAGTACTTC.

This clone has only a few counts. For the CDR3, the DNA is TGCGCCAGCAGCCCTCTCATTGGAGGCACCGGGGAGCTGTTTTTT. The encoded protein is CASSPLIGGTGELFF. V usage is TRBV10-2 and J usage is TRBJ2-2; possibly TRBD2 for D (5 bases). This CDR3 spans 15 amino acids. Germline V gene data show CDR1 as WSHSY and CDR2 as SAAADI. The germline V and J ends were trimmed by 6 bases and 4 bases, with 15 bases remaining between them.

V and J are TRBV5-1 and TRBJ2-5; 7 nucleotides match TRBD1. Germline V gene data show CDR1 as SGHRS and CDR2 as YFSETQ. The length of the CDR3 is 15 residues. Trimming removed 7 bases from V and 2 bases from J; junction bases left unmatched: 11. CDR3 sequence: CASHKGQLRQETQYF. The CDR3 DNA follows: TGCGCCAGCCACAAGGGACAGTTGAGACAAGAGACCCAGTACTTC.

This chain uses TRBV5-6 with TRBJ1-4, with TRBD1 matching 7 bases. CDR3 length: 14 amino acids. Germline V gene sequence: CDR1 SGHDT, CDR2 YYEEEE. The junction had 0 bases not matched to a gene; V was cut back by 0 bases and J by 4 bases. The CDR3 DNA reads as TGTGCCAGCAGCTTGGCAGGGGGTAATGAAAAACTGTTTTTT. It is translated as CASSLAGGNEKLFF.

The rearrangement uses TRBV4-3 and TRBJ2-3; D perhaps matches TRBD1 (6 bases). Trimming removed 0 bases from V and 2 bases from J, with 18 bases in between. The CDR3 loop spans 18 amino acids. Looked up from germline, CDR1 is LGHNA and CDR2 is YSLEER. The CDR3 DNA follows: TGCGCCAGCAGCCAAGATCGAGTAACAGGGCGAAACACAGATACGCAGTATTTT. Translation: CASSQDRVTGRNTDTQYF.

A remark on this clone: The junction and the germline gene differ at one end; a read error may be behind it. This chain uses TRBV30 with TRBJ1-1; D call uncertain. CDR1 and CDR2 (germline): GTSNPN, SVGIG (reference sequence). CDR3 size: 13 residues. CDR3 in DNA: TGTGCCTGGAGCGCAGTAATGAACGCTGAAGCTTTCTTT. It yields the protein CAWSAVMNAEAFF.

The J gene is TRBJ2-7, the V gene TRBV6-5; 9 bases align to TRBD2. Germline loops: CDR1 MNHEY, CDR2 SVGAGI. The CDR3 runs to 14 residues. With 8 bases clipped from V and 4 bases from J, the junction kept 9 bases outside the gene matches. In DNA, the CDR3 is TGTGCCAGCGGTAGGGCTAGCGGGACTTACGAGCAGTACTTC. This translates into CASGRASGTYEQYF.

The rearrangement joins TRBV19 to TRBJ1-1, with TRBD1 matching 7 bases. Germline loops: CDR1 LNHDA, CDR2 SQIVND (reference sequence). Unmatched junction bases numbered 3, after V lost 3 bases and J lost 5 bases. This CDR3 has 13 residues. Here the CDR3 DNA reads TGTGCCAGTAGTATTACAGGGGTGACTGAAGCTTTCTTT. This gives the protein CASSITGVTEAFF.

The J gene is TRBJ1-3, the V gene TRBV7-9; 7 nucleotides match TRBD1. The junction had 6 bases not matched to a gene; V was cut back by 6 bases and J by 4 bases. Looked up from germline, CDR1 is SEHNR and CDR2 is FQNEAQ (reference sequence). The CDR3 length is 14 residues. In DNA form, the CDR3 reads TGTGCCAGCAGGACCGACAGGGCGGGAAACACCATATATTTT. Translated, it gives CASRTDRAGNTIYF. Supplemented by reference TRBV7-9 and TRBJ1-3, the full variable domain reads DTGVSQNPRHKITKRGQNVTFRCDPISEHNRLYWYRQTLGQGPEFLTYFQNEAQLEKSRLLSDRFSAERPKGSFSTLEIQRTEQGDSAMYLCASRTDRAGNTIYFGEGSWLTVV.

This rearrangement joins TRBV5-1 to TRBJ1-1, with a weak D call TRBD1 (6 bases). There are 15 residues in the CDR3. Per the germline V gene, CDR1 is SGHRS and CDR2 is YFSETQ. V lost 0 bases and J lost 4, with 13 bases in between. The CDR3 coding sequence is TGCGCCAGCAGCTTGGTGGTCGGACAGTTCACTGAAGCTTTCTTT. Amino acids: CASSLVVGQFTEAFF.